This T cell receptor beta chain comes out of a study of T cell changes during pregnancy in multiple sclerosis. The repertoire was sequenced with immunoSEQ multiplex PCR; TCRdb's copy has only in-frame clones and lacks some. The data contain 45,000 to 60,000 clones, about 90% of them singletons. This CDR3 region has 14 residues. Germline assignment: CDR1 MNHEY and CDR2 SVGAGI. V trimming: 4 bases; J trimming: 0 bases; junction bases outside the gene matches: 3. The input for sequencing was CD4+ T cells from peripheral blood mononuclear cells, taken in the second trimester of pregnancy. The chain carries TRBV6-5 and TRBJ2-7; 7 bases fit TRBD1. The TCR sequence derives from a female donor with multiple sclerosis, enrolled in a pregnancy study. The CDR3 is CASSLGDSSYEQYF. DNA for the CDR3: TGTGCCAGCAGTTTAGGGGACAGCTCCTACGAGCAGTACTTC.